A single sample is the source of the 27 T cell receptor beta chains below, sequenced in a study of regulatory T cells in long-lasting Graves disease (dated by TCRdb to the early 2020s). This specimen's time point label, interpreted: newly diagnosed GD, antithyroid drugs for less than 3 months. For both TCR sequencing and RNA sequencing, RNA was extracted from PBMCs using TRIzol. Receptor libraries were prepared by multiplex PCR. Sequencer: Illumina HiSeq 4000. TCR beta libraries were built with iRepertoire HTBI primers and Arm-PCR amplification of CDR3 regions. The raw public data were reprocessed by TCRdb itself: fastp quality trimming at Q25, MiXCR clonotype calling, in-frame beta chains only. When rows share a CDR3 protein, they turn into one entry using the most common DNA and genes. For this sample the table gives some 460,000 distinct CDR3 sequences, of which around 16% were detected only once. More than 9% of the sample is held by the ten biggest clonotypes.

Separately, the same data were catalogued under a study of T cells in Graves' hyperthyroidism and ophthalmopathy.

Specimen: peripheral blood mononuclear cells (PBMCs), collected at new diagnosis, from a patient treated with antithyroid drugs. These receptors were collected from a man aged 40-50 years with Graves disease. Donor details come from another sample of the same person, matched by shared clones.

This clonotype showed up many times. This rearrangement joins TRBV2 to TRBJ2-1; 9 bases are shared with TRBD2. V lost 8 bases and J lost 8; bases outside the gene matches: 10. The CDR3 loop spans 14 amino acids. The germline gives CDR1 SNHLY, CDR2 FYNNEI. CDR3 nucleotides: TGTGCCAGCCGTCCCGGGACTAGCCGTCATGAGCAGTTCTTC. Its translation is CASRPGTSRHEQFF.

This clonotype was detected only a few times. V gene TRBV19 combines with J gene TRBJ2-4; possible D gene TRBD1, 6 bases. V gave up 5 bases and J gave up 0 bases, with 17 bases separating them. Germline V gives CDR1 LNHDA, CDR2 SQIVND (reference sequence). CDR3 length: 17 amino acids. In nucleotides, the CDR3 is TGTGCCAGTAGTCTCCAAAGGGACATCCTAGCCAAAAACATTCAGTACTTC. Translating it yields CASSLQRDILAKNIQYF. The full variable domain, rest sourced from reference TRBV19 and TRBJ2-4, is DGGITQSPKYLFRKEGQNVTLSCEQNLNHDAMYWYRQDPGQGLRLIYYSQIVNDFQKGDIAEGYSVSREKKESFPLTVTSAQKNPTAFYLCASSLQRDILAKNIQYFGAGTRLSVL.

The V gene is TRBV28, the J gene TRBJ1-1, with D tentatively TRBD1 (5 bases). The germline gives CDR1 MDHEN, CDR2 SYDVKM. V lost 7 bases and J lost 4, with 19 bases in between. The length of the CDR3 is 15 residues. The CDR3 region has the DNA TGTGCCAGCACTCACCGGGGCGTTAATCTCACTGAAGCTTTCTTT. It encodes CASTHRGVNLTEAFF.

There are many counts of this clonotype. This chain uses TRBV2 with TRBJ2-5, with TRBD1 identical over 7 bases. From germline, CDR1 is SNHLY and CDR2 FYNNEI. The CDR3 loop spans 13 amino acids. V lost 11 bases to trimming and J lost 4 bases; unmatched junction nucleotides: 10. The CDR3 region is CAGGRDSRETQYF. The CDR3 coding sequence is TGTGCCGGAGGCCGGGACAGCAGAGAGACCCAGTACTTC.

In regard to this clonotype: A clone one base away is much larger, so this may be a read error. This rearrangement joins TRBV7-9 to TRBJ1-1; D might be TRBD1 (6 bases). Germline assignment: CDR1 SEHNR and CDR2 FQNEAQ (reference sequence). The CDR3 runs to 13 residues. The CDR3 DNA reads TGTGCCAGCAGCTTTGGACAGCTCACTGGAGCTTTCTTT. Its translation: CASSFGQLTGAFF.

This clonotype was detected ten times or more. This chain joins TRBV2 and TRBJ2-7; 9 nucleotides align to TRBD2. The CDR3 consists of 13 residues. Germline V CDR1 and CDR2: SNHLY, FYNNEI. V trimming: 3 bases; J trimming: 4 bases; junction bases outside the gene matches: 1. CDR3 DNA sequence: TGTGCCAGCAGTGATCTAGCGGGGTACGAGCAGTACTTC. It yields the protein CASSDLAGYEQYF.

In the case of this clonotype: A much more abundant neighbour one base away suggests this may be a read error. The final CDR3 position lacks the conserved phenylalanine or tryptophan, pointing to a likely read error. In DNA, the CDR3 is TGTGCCAGCAGGCTAGAGAGGTTTTCCTACGAGCAGTACTCC. It specifies CASRLERFSYEQYS. The gene calls are TRBV2 and TRBJ2-7; D gene ambiguous. The CDR3 spans 14 residues. CDR1 and CDR2 from the germline V gene are SNHLY and FYNNEI. V dropped 6 bases and J dropped 1 base, with 13 bases sitting between them.

The gene calls are TRBV20-1 and TRBJ2-3, with 7 bases aligning to TRBD2. CDR1 is DFQATT and CDR2 is SNEGSKA in the germline V gene (reference sequence). The V and J ends lost 6 bases and 2 bases, in that order; junction bases with no gene match: 8. CDR3 length: 14 residues. The CDR3 region has the DNA TGCAGTGCAGGCCCAGCGGGAAACACAGATACGCAGTATTTT. The encoded protein is CSAGPAGNTDTQYF.

The table lists this clonotype with a few counts. This sequence joins TRBV7-9 and TRBJ2-3; the D is unclear. This CDR3 contains 17 residues. V was cut by 8 bases and J by 6 bases, with 27 bases left in between. The germline V gene has CDR1 SEHNR and CDR2 FQNEAQ (reference sequence). The CDR3 region has the DNA TGTGCCAGCGTCCCCGCAGGCCTAGGGTCCCTTGGGGATACGCAGTATTTT. It codes for CASVPAGLGSLGDTQYF.

Comments on this clonotype: A much larger clonotype is one base distant, so this may be a read error. The chain is built from TRBV28 and TRBJ2-1, with D possibly TRBD2 on 6 matching bases. The germline CDR1 and CDR2 sequences are MDHEN and SYDVKM. The CDR3 sequence is 16 residues long. The V end was cut by 6 bases, the J end by 3 bases, with 18 bases between. In DNA form, the CDR3 reads TGTGCCAGCAGCTCCCTCGGGGGAAGGCTCTACAATGAGCAGTTCTTC. Protein: CASSSLGGRLYNEQFF. Using reference TRBV28 and TRBJ2-1 for the parts outside the CDR3, the full variable domain is DVKVTQSSRYLVKRTGEKVFLECVQDMDHENMFWYRQDPGLGLRLIYFSYDVKMKEKGDIPEGYSVSREKKERFSLILESASTNQTSMYLCASSSLGGRLYNEQFFGPGTRLTVL.

V gene TRBV2 combines with J gene TRBJ2-4; the match to TRBD2 covers 8 bases. Germline loops: CDR1 SNHLY, CDR2 FYNNEI. The CDR3 loop spans 18 amino acids. V lost 6 bases and J lost 5; bases outside the gene matches: 18. This CDR3 is CASSGRGGSHPQENIQYF. The CDR3 DNA is TGTGCCAGCAGCGGACGGGGGGGGTCTCACCCCCAAGAAAACATTCAGTACTTC. Complete variable domain (other parts from reference TRBV2 and TRBJ2-4): EPEVTQTPSHQVTQMGQEVILRCVPISNHLYFYWYRQILGQKVEFLVSFYNNEISEKSEIFDDQFSVERPDGSNFTLKIRSTKLEDSAMYFCASSGRGGSHPQENIQYFGAGTRLSVL.

This clonotype was observed a handful of times. The chain employs TRBV12-3 or TRBV12-4 and TRBJ1-5; TRBD1 matches at 7 bases. CDR3 length: 13 amino acids. With 5 bases clipped from V and 10 bases from J, the junction kept 8 bases outside the gene matches. The CDR3 DNA follows: TGTGCCAGCAGTGTTCGGACAGGCGATCCCCAGCATTTT. This sequence encodes CASSVRTGDPQHF.

Worth noting for this clonotype: One junction end does not reproduce the germline sequence, and a read error may be involved. V usage is TRBV3-1 and J usage is TRBJ2-3; perhaps D is TRBD1 or TRBD2 (6 bases each). The CDR3 length is 14 residues. CDR1 and CDR2 from the germline V gene are LGHDT and YNNKEL (reference sequence). CDR3 nucleotide sequence: TGCGCCAGCAGCCAAGTGGGGGGCGAGGATACGCAGTATTTT. Translation: CASSQVGGEDTQYF.

This clonotype appeared a few times. The V and J genes are TRBV28 and TRBJ1-6; D gene uncertain. Per germline, CDR1 MDHEN and CDR2 SYDVKM. V was pared by 3 bases and J by 2 bases, with 17 bases between. This CDR3 has 18 residues. The CDR3 protein is CASSLVGRRKAYNSPLHF. In DNA form, the CDR3 reads TGTGCCAGCAGTTTGGTTGGCAGAAGGAAGGCCTATAATTCACCCCTCCACTTT. The variable domain in full, completed from reference TRBV28 and TRBJ1-6, reads DVKVTQSSRYLVKRTGEKVFLECVQDMDHENMFWYRQDPGLGLRLIYFSYDVKMKEKGDIPEGYSVSREKKERFSLILESASTNQTSMYLCASSLVGRRKAYNSPLHFGNGTRLTVT.

This clonotype was found many times. This chain connects TRBV7-2 to TRBJ2-5; 10 nucleotides match TRBD2. The V segment lost 5 bases and the J segment 3 bases; nucleotides outside the gene matches: 9. The CDR3 sequence is 16 residues long. Germline CDR1 SGHTA, CDR2 FQGNSA. The CDR3 DNA reads as TGTGCCAGCAGCCGGATTCGACTAGCGGGCAAAGAGACCCAGTACTTC. Protein product: CASSRIRLAGKETQYF.

The chain employs TRBV2 and TRBJ2-2; 10 nucleotides agree with TRBD1. The V gene's germline CDR1 is SNHLY and CDR2 FYNNEI. This CDR3 spans 17 amino acids. Trimming at V came to 1 base and at J to 4 bases, leaving 6 bases not matched to a gene. As DNA, the CDR3 is TGTGCCAGCAGTGAAGTGGACAGGGGGAGACGCACCGGGGAGCTGTTTTTT. Amino acids: CASSEVDRGRRTGELFF.

This chain links TRBV7-2 with TRBJ2-7; no definite D call. Trimming removed 5 bases at V and 4 bases at J, with 12 bases between. The CDR3 spans 13 residues. Germline values: CDR1 SGHTA, CDR2 FQGNSA. The CDR3 region is CASSPQDVYEQYF. In DNA form, the CDR3 reads TGTGCCAGCAGCCCGCAAGACGTGTACGAGCAGTACTTC.

This clonotype was detected many times. The genes are TRBV28 and TRBJ2-2; possibly TRBD1 for D (6 bases). Between the trimmed V and J ends, which lost 3 bases and 4 bases, there was a span of 15 bases. CDR3 length: 16 amino acids. Germline CDR1 reads MDHEN; CDR2 reads SYDVKM. The DNA of the CDR3 is TGTGCCAGCAGTTTTATAGGGGGAAGTATCACCGGGGAGCTGTTTTTT. As protein: CASSFIGGSITGELFF.

The chain uses TRBV7-8 and TRBJ1-4; 10 nucleotides match TRBD1. The germline V gene has CDR1 SGHVS and CDR2 FQNEAQ. CDR3 size: 16 residues. V was pared by 5 bases and J by 7 bases, with 10 bases of the junction left unmatched. DNA of the CDR3: TGTGCCAGCAGCCCACTCTCGACAGGGGGCTTTGAAAAACTGTTTTTT. Translated, it gives CASSPLSTGGFEKLFF.

The chain couples TRBV6-5 to TRBJ2-7; 11 bases line up with TRBD2. Losses at the gene ends were 4 bases for V and 1 base for J; bases not matched to a gene: 3. Germline V CDR1 and CDR2: MNHEY, SVGAGI. This CDR3 has 15 residues. This chain's CDR3 is CASSWTSGPSYEQYF. DNA of the CDR3: TGTGCCAGCAGTTGGACTAGCGGGCCTTCCTACGAGCAGTACTTC.

J is TRBJ2-5 and V is TRBV5-1; D is perhaps TRBD1 (6 bases). The CDR3 extends over 14 amino acids. CDR1 is SGHRS, CDR2 YFSETQ, per germline. The ends were cut back, 7 bases at V and 5 bases at J, with 18 bases in the middle. The CDR3 sequence: CASSRDTGRETQYF. The DNA of the CDR3 is TGCGCCAGCTCCCGGGACACCGGACGGGAGACCCAGTACTTC.

The J gene is TRBJ1-6, the V gene TRBV28; unclear D gene. CDR3 length: 15 amino acids. Per the germline V gene, CDR1 is MDHEN and CDR2 is SYDVKM. The V end was cut by 8 bases, the J end by 0 bases, with 11 bases between. CDR3 nucleotide sequence: TGTGCCAGCGAAGCTAGGAGCTCCTATAATTCACCCCTCCACTTT. Amino acids: CASEARSSYNSPLHF.

The chain links TRBV5-1 to TRBJ1-2, with D maybe TRBD1 (5 bases). The CDR3 extends over 13 amino acids. The V gene lost 2 bases and the J gene lost 4 bases, with 9 bases spanning the gap. Germline V gene lookup returns CDR1 SGHRS and CDR2 YFSETQ. The CDR3 loop reads CASSLGRVYGYTF. The CDR3 DNA is TGCGCCAGCAGCTTAGGCAGGGTCTATGGCTACACCTTC.

This clonotype was counted at least ten times. The rearrangement uses TRBV28 and TRBJ1-1, with 8 bases aligning to TRBD1. The CDR3 loop spans 14 amino acids. CDR1 MDHEN and CDR2 SYDVKM come from the germline V gene. J gave up 3 bases and V 8 bases, and 8 bases lay outside the gene matches. This CDR3 reads CASQQGGKYTEAFF. In nucleotides, the CDR3 is TGTGCCAGCCAACAGGGGGGAAAGTACACTGAAGCTTTCTTT.

This clonotype was counted between two and nine times. The chain has TRBV7-8 and TRBJ2-7, with TRBD1 matching 9 bases. V lost 4 bases to trimming and J lost 8 bases; unmatched junction nucleotides: 15. The CDR3 length is 16 residues. Per the germline V gene, CDR1 is SGHVS and CDR2 is FQNEAQ. CDR3 sequence: CASSSTNPGQGGQQYF. Written as DNA, the CDR3 is TGTGCCAGCAGCTCGACGAATCCGGGACAGGGTGGGCAGCAGTACTTC.

This clonotype was picked up many times. J is TRBJ1-1 and V is TRBV28, with a possible D match to TRBD1 (5 bases). Trimming stripped 3 bases from V and 10 bases from J, with 12 bases between. Germline V gene lookup returns CDR1 MDHEN and CDR2 SYDVKM. The CDR3 is 12 amino acids. The CDR3 here is CASSFGGIGAFF. Written as DNA, the CDR3 is TGTGCCAGCAGTTTCGGGGGAATTGGAGCTTTCTTT.

The table lists this clonotype with a few counts. The chain has TRBV9 and TRBJ2-3; 11 bases fit TRBD2. Trimming at V came to 0 bases and at J to 3 bases, leaving 6 bases not matched to a gene. Looked up from germline, CDR1 is SGDLS and CDR2 is YYNGEE. The CDR3 covers 17 residues. CDR3 in DNA: TGTGCCAGCAGCGTAGTGACTAGCGGGACTCGGACAGATACGCAGTATTTT. It is translated as CASSVVTSGTRTDTQYF.